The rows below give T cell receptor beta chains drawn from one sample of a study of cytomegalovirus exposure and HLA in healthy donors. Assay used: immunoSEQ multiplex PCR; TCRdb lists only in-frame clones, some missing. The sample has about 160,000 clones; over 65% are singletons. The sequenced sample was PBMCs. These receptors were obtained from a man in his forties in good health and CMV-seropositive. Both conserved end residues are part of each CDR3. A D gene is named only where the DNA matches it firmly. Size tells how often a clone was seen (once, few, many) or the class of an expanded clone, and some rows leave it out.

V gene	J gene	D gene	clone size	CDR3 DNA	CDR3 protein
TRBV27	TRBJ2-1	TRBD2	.	TGTGCCAGCAGTTTACAGGGACTAGCGGGGTACAATGAGCAGTTCTTC	CASSLQGLAGYNEQFF
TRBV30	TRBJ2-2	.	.	TGTGCCTGGAAGGTTGGCAGGGCAAACGCCGGGGAGCTGTTTTTT	CAWKVGRANAGELFF
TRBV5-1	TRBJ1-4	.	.	TGCGCCAGCACGCCCCGAGGGCTGACGAATGAAAAACTGTTTTTT	CASTPRGLTNEKLFF
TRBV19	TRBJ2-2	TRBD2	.	TGTGCCAGTAGTATTTATGGGGGGGTGGACACCGGGGAGCTGTTTTTT	CASSIYGGVDTGELFF
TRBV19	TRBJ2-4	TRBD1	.	TGTGCCATCGGGGACAGGGGAAACATTCAGTACTTC	CAIGDRGNIQYF
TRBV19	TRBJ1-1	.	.	TGTGCCAGTAGTATAGCGGGGGTCACTGAAGCTTTCTTT	CASSIAGVTEAFF
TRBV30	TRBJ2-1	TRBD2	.	TGTGCCTGGAAACTAGCGGTAAACAATGAGCAGTTCTTC	CAWKLAVNNEQFF
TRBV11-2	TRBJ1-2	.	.	TGTGCCAGCAGCTTTGGGGCATCCGGCTACACCTTC	CASSFGASGYTF
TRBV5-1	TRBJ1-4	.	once	TGCGCCAGCAGCTTGATCACGGGAGTGAATGAAAAACTGTTTTTT	CASSLITGVNEKLFF
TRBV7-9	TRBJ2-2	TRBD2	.	TGTGCCAGCAGCTTCGGGGGAGGGCAGAACACCGGGGAGCTGTTTTTT	CASSFGGGQNTGELFF
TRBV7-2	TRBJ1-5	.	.	TGTGCCAGCAGCTCCCAGGGGAGTCAGCCCCAGCATTTT	CASSSQGSQPQHF
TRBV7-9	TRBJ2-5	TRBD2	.	TGTGCCAGCAGCTTAGGAGTTGATCAGCGGGGGGCGCAAGAGACCCAGTACTTC	CASSLGVDQRGAQETQYF
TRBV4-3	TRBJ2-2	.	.	TGCGCCAGCAGCCAAAACAGGGCCACCGGGGAGCTGTTTTTT	CASSQNRATGELFF
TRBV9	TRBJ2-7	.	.	TGTGCCAGCAGCGTAGAGAGAGGGGGCTACGAGCAGTACTTC	CASSVERGGYEQYF
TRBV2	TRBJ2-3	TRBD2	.	TGTGCCAGCAGTGAACTAGCGGTTGGAGGTACGCAGTATTTT	CASSELAVGGTQYF
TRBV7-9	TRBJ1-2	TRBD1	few	TGTGCCAGCAGCCAGGGACAGACCTATGGCTACACCTTC	CASSQGQTYGYTF
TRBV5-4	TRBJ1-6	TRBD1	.	TGTGCCAGCAGCGGGGACAGGGGTAATAATTCACCCCTCCACTTT	CASSGDRGNNSPLHF
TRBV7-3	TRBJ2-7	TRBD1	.	TGTGCCAGCAGCTCGACAGGGGGCTACGAGCAGTACTTC	CASSSTGGYEQYF
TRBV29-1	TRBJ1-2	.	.	TGCAGCGTTGACGACGCCGAGGGCTATGGCTACACCTTC	CSVDDAEGYGYTF
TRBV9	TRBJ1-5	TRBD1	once	TGTGCCAGCAGCCCAGAACCCGGGACAGGGGGCAATCAGCCCCAGCATTTT	CASSPEPGTGGNQPQHF
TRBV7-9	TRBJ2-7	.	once	TGTGCCAGCAGCCGAGAGAGATACGAGCAGTACTTC	CASSRERYEQYF
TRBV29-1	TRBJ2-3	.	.	TGCAGCGTTGGGACTGAAGCGTTGAGATCTGACCGAAGGATACGGGATACGCAGTATTTT	CSVGTEALRSDRRIRDTQYF
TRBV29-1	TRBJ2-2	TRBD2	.	TGCAGCGTTGCCGGGACTAGCGGGGTCGGGGAGCTGTTTTTT	CSVAGTSGVGELFF
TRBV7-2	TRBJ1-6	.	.	TGTGCCAGCAGCCCCGGGGGGCGAAATTCACCCCTCCACTTT	CASSPGGRNSPLHF
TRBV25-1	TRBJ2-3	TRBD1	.	TGTGCCAGCAGTGGTAACAGGGGTACGCAGTATTTT	CASSGNRGTQYF
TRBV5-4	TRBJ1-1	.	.	TGTGCCAGCAGCCTGGCTTGGGGGGGAAACACTGAAGCTTTCTTT	CASSLAWGGNTEAFF
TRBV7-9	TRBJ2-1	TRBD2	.	TGTTCCAGCAGCACGGGGAGCGGGGGGGCCCTCTACAATGAGCAGTTCTTC	CSSSTGSGGALYNEQFF
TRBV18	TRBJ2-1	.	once	TGTGCCAGCTCGCCCGAAGACAAGCATGAGCAGTTCTTC	CASSPEDKHEQFF
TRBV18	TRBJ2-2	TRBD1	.	TGTGCCAGCTCACCCAGAGGGGTGGGACAGGGGGCGAACGGGGAGCTGTTTTTT	CASSPRGVGQGANGELFF
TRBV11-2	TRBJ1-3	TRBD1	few	TGTGCCAGCAGCTTAGGGGACAGGACGGGCCTTGGAAACACCATATATTTT	CASSLGDRTGLGNTIYF
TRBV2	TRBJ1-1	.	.	TGTGCCAGCAGTGGGACATCGAACACTGAAGCTTTCTTT	CASSGTSNTEAFF
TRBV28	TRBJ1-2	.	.	TGTGCCAGCAGTTTATTGGGTCAGGGGAGTGCCCAGACACATGGCTACACCTTC	CASSLLGQGSAQTHGYTF
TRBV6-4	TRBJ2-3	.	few	TGTGCCAGCAGTCCGACAACCGTAAACACAGATACGCAGTATTTT	CASSPTTVNTDTQYF
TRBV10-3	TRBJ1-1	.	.	TGTGCCATCACCTCGGACACTGAAGCTTTCTTT	CAITSDTEAFF
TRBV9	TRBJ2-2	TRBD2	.	TGTGCCAGCAGCGGCTACGGGGGGGCCGACACCGGGGAGCTGTTTTTT	CASSGYGGADTGELFF
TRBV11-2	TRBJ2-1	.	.	TGTGCCAGCAGCTTAGTAGTAAATGAGCAGTTCTTC	CASSLVVNEQFF
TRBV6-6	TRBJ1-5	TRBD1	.	TGTGCCGAGGGACAGTATAATCAGCCCCAGCATTTT	CAEGQYNQPQHF
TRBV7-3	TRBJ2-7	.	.	TGTGCCAGCAGCTCCATGTCGGGGAGACCCTACGAGCAGTACTTC	CASSSMSGRPYEQYF
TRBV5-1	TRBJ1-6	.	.	TGCGCCAGCACCTCAGGGTCCTATAATTCACCCCTCCACTTT	CASTSGSYNSPLHF
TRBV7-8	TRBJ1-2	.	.	TGTGCCAGCAGCCCCGGGGGGTTTCTGGACTATGGCTACACCTTC	CASSPGGFLDYGYTF
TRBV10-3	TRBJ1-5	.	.	TGTGCCATCAGTGAGCCGGGACATTCTAGCAATCAGCCCCAGCATTTT	CAISEPGHSSNQPQHF
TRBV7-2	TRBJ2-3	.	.	TGTGCCAGCAGCTTAGTGGGCGGGGACACGCAGTATTTT	CASSLVGGDTQYF
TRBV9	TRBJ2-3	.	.	TGTGCCAGCAGCTCCCGCCCGGGAGATACGCAGTATTTT	CASSSRPGDTQYF
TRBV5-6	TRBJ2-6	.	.	TGTGCCAGCAGCTTAGAGGCCGGGAACTTTGGGGCCAACGTCCTGACTTTC	CASSLEAGNFGANVLTF
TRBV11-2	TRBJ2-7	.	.	TGTGCCAGCAGCCCCCATCGACTCCCCGAGCAGTACTTC	CASSPHRLPEQYF